The clone carrying this T cell receptor beta chain appeared a few times. Its antigen is as yet unknown. A much larger clone differs by one base, so this may be a read error. The sample contains more than one DNA sequence encoding this CDR3. These data come from a study of shared clonotypes between healthy human individuals. Study context: The cohort had a couple of women and a few men, ages 18 to 49.

Whole-study findings and limits: Larger estimated richness was generally recorded for naive subsets relative to memory subsets. It was the few donors that limited the genetic and exposure-history diversity represented.

The germline V gene has CDR1 MNHNY and CDR2 SVGAGI (reference sequence). CDR3 length: 11 amino acids. The authors distributed each subset's genomic DNA evenly over several immunoSEQ plates. Data came from immunoSEQ multiplex PCR; TCRdb stores just in-frame clones and leaves some out. The sample lists over a million clones; approximately 78% were seen once. The V and J genes are TRBV6-6 and TRBJ1-1; D remains unclear. This TCR was sampled from a man in his late teens or twenties in good health. Some clones in this sample may be carry-over from other donors' samples. Input material: memory CD4+ T cells from PBMCs. Subset: CD45RA-negative fraction. The CDR3 loop reads CASKTNTEAFF. In DNA, the CDR3 is TGTGCCAGCAAGACGAACACTGAGGCTTTCTTT.